This T cell receptor beta chain was retrieved from a study of blood T cell repertoires in COVID-19. Background on the study: In each case, the material was cDNA or gDNA derived from T cells, B-cell-depleted T cells, or PBMCs.

The CDR3 sequence is 15 residues long. Germline CDR1 and CDR2: SGHRS and YFSETQ. V was clipped by 4 bases and J by 4 bases, with 15 bases between them. TCRdb's table, derived via immunoSEQ multiplex PCR, lists solely in-frame clones and lacks some. Found here are over 35,000 clones, about 79% of them singletons; the top ten hold more than 20%. Material for sequencing was peripheral blood. V gene TRBV5-1 combines with J gene TRBJ1-3; D gene unclear. The sequence came from a human donor with acute or convalescent COVID-19. The donor label of this sample is uncertain. The CDR3 region has the DNA TGCGCCAGCAGCGAACACCAAGGAGGAGGAAACACCATATATTTT. Translation: CASSEHQGGGNTIYF.